This T cell receptor (beta chain) was captured in a study of T cell repertoires in cytomegalovirus infection. Study information: TCR beta signatures that were public indicated CMV infection and matching HLA type. General study results and limits: Based on cumulative public TCR beta family frequency, carriers of CMV plus the relevant HLA were identified. Ex vivo, HLA-C-restricted CMV-specific TCR beta clonotypes prevailed over the rest of the response.

From germline, CDR1 is SQVTM and CDR2 ANQGSEA. After removal of 1 base from V and 4 bases from J, the junction contained 19 bases not matched to a gene. The CDR3 loop spans 18 amino acids. TCRdb redid the calling of the reads with MiXCR, one entry per CDR3 protein. This sample has 500,000 to 600,000 distinct CDR3 sequences, with approximately 15% found just once. A note on this clonotype: Its antigen is undetermined.

The chain combines TRBV29-1 with TRBJ2-7, with 7 bases matching TRBD1. This clonotype was sampled from a human donor in good health (CMV status not recorded). Some clones in this sample may be carry-over from other donors' samples. The sample comprised CD8+ T cells from PBMCs. The CDR3 sequence is CSVEAPFRDRDSPYEQYF. The CDR3 nucleotides are TGCAGCGTTGAAGCCCCATTCCGGGACCGGGACAGCCCTTACGAGCAGTACTTC.